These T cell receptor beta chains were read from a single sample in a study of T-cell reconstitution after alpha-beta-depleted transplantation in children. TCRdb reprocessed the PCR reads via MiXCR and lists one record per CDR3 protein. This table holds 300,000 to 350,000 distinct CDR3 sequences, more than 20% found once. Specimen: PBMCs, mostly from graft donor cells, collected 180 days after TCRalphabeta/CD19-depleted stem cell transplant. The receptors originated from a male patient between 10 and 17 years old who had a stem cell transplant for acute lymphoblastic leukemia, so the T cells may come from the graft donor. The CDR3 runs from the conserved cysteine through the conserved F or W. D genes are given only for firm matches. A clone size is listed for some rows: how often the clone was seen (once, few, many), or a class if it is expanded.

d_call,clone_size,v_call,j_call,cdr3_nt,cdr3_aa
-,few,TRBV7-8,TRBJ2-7,TGTGCCAGCAGCTTAACAGATGGCGAGCAGTACTTC,CASSLTDGEQYF
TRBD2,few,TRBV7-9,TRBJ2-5,TGTGCCAGCAGCTTAGACGGGAGGGCCGGGGAGACCCAGTACTTC,CASSLDGRAGETQYF
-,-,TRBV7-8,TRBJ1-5,TGTGCCAGCAGCTTATGGGGGACGCAGGAAAGGGGGCAGCCCCAGCATTTT,CASSLWGTQERGQPQHF
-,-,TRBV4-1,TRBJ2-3,TGCGCCAGCAGCCCCCGGGTTTGGGTAGCCACAGATACGCAGTATTTT,CASSPRVWVATDTQYF
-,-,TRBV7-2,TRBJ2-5,TGTGCCGCTAACGGCCAAGAGACCCAGTACTTC,CAANGQETQYF
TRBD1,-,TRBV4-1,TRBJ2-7,TGCGCCAGCAGCCAAGGCAGGGGGATCCTCTACGAGCAGTACTTC,CASSQGRGILYEQYF
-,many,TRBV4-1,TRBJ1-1,TGCGCCAGCAGGGAGGGGGTATGGAAAATGAACACTGAAGCTTTCTTT,CASREGVWKMNTEAFF
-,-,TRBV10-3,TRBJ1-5,TGTGCCATCAGTGAACATGGGCCACAGAGAGGGGTGTTCAGACAGCCCCAGCATTTT,CAISEHGPQRGVFRQPQHF
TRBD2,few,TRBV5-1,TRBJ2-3,TGCGCCAGCAGCGGACTAGCGGGAGTAATAGCAGATACGCAGTATTTT,CASSGLAGVIADTQYF
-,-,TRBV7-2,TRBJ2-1,TGTGCCAGCAGCTTATTTAAGAGGGAGTCCGCTTTGAATAATGAGCAGTTCTTC,CASSLFKRESALNNEQFF
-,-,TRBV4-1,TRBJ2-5,TGCGCCAGCAGCCAAGTTGTACGATTGGAGACCCAGTACTTC,CASSQVVRLETQYF
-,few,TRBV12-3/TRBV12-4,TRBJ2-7,TGTGCCAGCAGTTTAGCTTCGGGGGACGAGCAGTACTTC,CASSLASGDEQYF
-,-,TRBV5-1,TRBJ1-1,TGCGCCAGCAACTTGGGGAATATGAACACTGAAGCTTTCTTT,CASNLGNMNTEAFF
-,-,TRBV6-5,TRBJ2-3,TGTGCCAGCAGTTCCCGGCTCCTGGGATACACAGATACGCAGTATTTT,CASSSRLLGYTDTQYF